This TCR beta chain came from a study of identical twins. Via MiXCR, TCRdb re-called the 5' RACE reads, giving one row per CDR3 protein. The sample has around 370,000 distinct CDR3 sequences, 9% seen once. Healthy Caucasians alone served as donors. This clonotype was found a few times. Trimming took 6 bases from V and 3 from J, leaving 8 bases between them. Germline V gene sequence: CDR1 MDHEN, CDR2 SYDVKM. The CDR3 contains 12 residues. The rearrangement uses TRBV28 and TRBJ1-1; D gene unclear. The sequencing input was naive T cells sorted from blood. This TCR derives from a woman between 45 and 65 years old in good health. Written as DNA, the CDR3 is TGTGCCAGCAGGGGTCTAGACACTGAAGCTTTCTTT. Protein: CASRGLDTEAFF.